This T cell receptor beta chain was recovered during a study of T cell responses to AZD1222 COVID-19 vaccine. Study-wide points: Baseline testing showed seropositivity in only a handful of AZD1222 recipients. Spike-specific TCR breadth and depth went up after people got two AZD1222 doses.

With regard to this clone: No antigen is known for it.

This table comes from immunoSEQ multiplex PCR, and its TCRdb copy is limited to in-frame clones, with some not included. The sample comprises about 99,000 clones, roughly nine tenths of which are singletons, and 8% to 8.5% rests with the top ten. Both about-4-week and about-12-week second-dose recipients were combined. Trimming pared 0 bases from V and 0 bases from J, leaving 17 bases between. The CDR3 contains 18 residues. Germline CDR1 reads MGHRA; CDR2 reads YSYEKL. Material: peripheral blood, obtained 28 days after the second AZD1222 dose. V is TRBV4-1 and J is TRBJ2-5; no reliable D call. This TCR came from an adult who received the AZD1222 COVID-19 vaccine. The DNA for the CDR3 is TGCGCCAGCAGCCAAGATGTAGGATTAGTTTCGTACCAAGAGACCCAGTACTTC. Protein: CASSQDVGLVSYQETQYF.